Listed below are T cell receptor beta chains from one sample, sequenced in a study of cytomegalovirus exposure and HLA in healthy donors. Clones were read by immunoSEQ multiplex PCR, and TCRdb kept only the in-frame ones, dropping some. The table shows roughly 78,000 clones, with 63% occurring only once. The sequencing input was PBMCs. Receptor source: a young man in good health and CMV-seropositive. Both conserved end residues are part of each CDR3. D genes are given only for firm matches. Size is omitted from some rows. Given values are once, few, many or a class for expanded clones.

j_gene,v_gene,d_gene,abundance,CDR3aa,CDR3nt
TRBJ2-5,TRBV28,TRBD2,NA,CASSSHATSGGKETQYF,TGTGCCAGCAGTTCCCACGCGACTAGCGGGGGTAAAGAGACCCAGTACTTC
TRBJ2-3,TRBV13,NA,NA,CASSQSTDTQYF,TGTGCCAGCAGCCAAAGCACAGATACGCAGTATTTT
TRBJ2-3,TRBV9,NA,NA,CASSIGGGRGGTDTQYF,TGTGCCAGCAGCATAGGGGGCGGGAGAGGAGGCACAGATACGCAGTATTTT
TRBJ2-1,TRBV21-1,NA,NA,CASRAEQFF,TGTGCCAGCAGAGCCGAGCAGTTCTTC
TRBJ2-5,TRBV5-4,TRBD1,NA,CASSPRQGVETQYF,TGTGCCAGCAGCCCACGACAGGGGGTAGAGACCCAGTACTTC
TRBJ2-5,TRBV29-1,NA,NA,CSVAGVETQYF,TGCAGCGTTGCAGGGGTAGAGACCCAGTACTTC
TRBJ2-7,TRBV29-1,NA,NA,CSVEVNSLQLRDRAYEQYF,TGCAGCGTTGAAGTAAACTCCCTACAGCTCAGGGATAGGGCGTACGAGCAGTACTTC
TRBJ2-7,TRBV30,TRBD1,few,CAWDEGTGGVRYEQYF,TGTGCCTGGGATGAGGGGACAGGGGGCGTACGGTACGAGCAGTACTTC
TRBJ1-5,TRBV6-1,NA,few,CASSEYLRDQPQHF,TGTGCCAGCAGTGAGTACTTACGGGATCAGCCCCAGCATTTT
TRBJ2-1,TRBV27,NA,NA,CASSVGRFDYEQFF,TGTGCCAGCAGCGTGGGGAGGTTCGATTATGAGCAGTTCTTC
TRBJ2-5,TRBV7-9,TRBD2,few,CASSLVLGLGETQYF,TGTGCCAGCAGCTTAGTCCTCGGACTAGGAGAGACCCAGTACTTC
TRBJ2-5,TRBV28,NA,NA,CASSIGTYQETQYF,TGTGCCAGCAGCATCGGGACATACCAAGAGACCCAGTACTTC
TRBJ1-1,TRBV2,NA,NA,CASSNLWGSDTEAFF,TGTGCCAGCAGTAACCTTTGGGGCTCTGACACTGAAGCTTTCTTT
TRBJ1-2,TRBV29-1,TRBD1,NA,CSVETTGENYGYTF,TGCAGCGTTGAGACGACAGGGGAGAACTATGGCTACACCTTC
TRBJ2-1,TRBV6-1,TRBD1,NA,CASLNPGQRRNEQFF,TGTGCCAGCTTAAACCCGGGACAGAGACGCAATGAGCAGTTCTTC
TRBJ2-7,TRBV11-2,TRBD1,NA,CASSSTGRAYEQYF,TGTGCCAGCAGCTCGACAGGGCGTGCCTACGAGCAGTACTTC
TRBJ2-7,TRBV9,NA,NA,CASSPFGGEGYEQYF,TGTGCCAGCAGCCCCTTCGGGGGAGAGGGCTACGAGCAGTACTTC
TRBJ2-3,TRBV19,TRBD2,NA,CASRPERGGYTTQYF,TGTGCCAGTAGGCCAGAGCGGGGGGGGTACACTACGCAGTATTTT
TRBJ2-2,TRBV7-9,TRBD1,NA,CASSLGQGGGELFF,TGTGCCAGCAGCTTAGGACAGGGTGGCGGGGAGCTGTTTTTT
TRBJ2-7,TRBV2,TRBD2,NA,CASKLAGVVYEQYF,TGTGCCAGTAAACTAGCGGGAGTAGTATACGAGCAGTACTTC
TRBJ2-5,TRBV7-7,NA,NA,CASSRAGQETQYF,TGTGCTAGCAGTCGGGCGGGGCAAGAGACCCAGTACTTC
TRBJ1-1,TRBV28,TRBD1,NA,CASSLGTGGEVNTEAFF,TGTGCCAGCAGTTTAGGGACAGGGGGCGAGGTGAACACTGAAGCTTTCTTT